This TCR beta chain was profiled in a study of tumor T cells in aggressive B-cell lymphoma. Germline assignment: CDR1 SGHDT and CDR2 YYEEEE. Unmatched junction bases numbered 5, after V lost 7 bases and J lost 0 bases. This CDR3 region has 14 residues. Libraries were prepared by immunoSEQ multiplex PCR; TCRdb keeps only in-frame clonotypes and omits some of them. The repertoire holds approximately 12,000 clones, with around nine tenths as singletons. This sequence originates from an adult with diffuse large B cell lymphoma. Sequenced input: tumor tissue. V gene TRBV5-6 combines with J gene TRBJ2-7; 9 nucleotides agree with TRBD2. CDR3 DNA sequence: TGTGCCAGCGATCTTAGCGGGAGCTCCTACGAGCAGTACTTC. This sequence encodes CASDLSGSSYEQYF.